These T cell receptor beta chains were read from a single sample in a study of graft-versus-host responses after intestinal transplantation. Produced via immunoSEQ multiplex PCR; TCRdb's table is partial and in-frame only. The sample consists of about 82,000 clones, about nine tenths of them appearing once. No antigens are known for them. Source: unstimulated CD4+ T cells sorted from spleen or lymph node cells, taken before intestinal transplant. These receptors all stem from a human donor who received an intestinal transplant. Each CDR3 is given without its conserved first and last residue. A D gene is named only where the DNA matches it firmly.

>TRBJ2-7|TRBD1|TRBV28
ASSSYQTGSAYEQY
>TRBJ2-1|.|TRBV9
ASSVAVGANEQF
>TRBJ1-4|TRBD1|TRBV19
AATGQGDGKLF
>TRBJ1-1|.|TRBV10-3
AISADNPNTEAF
>TRBJ1-4|TRBD1|TRBV15
ATSKQGATNEKLF
>TRBJ1-5|.|TRBV12-5
ASGLVTGEGNQPQH
>TRBJ1-6|TRBD1|TRBV2
ASDFSGQFNSPLH
>TRBJ2-5|TRBD1|TRBV7-2
ASSSKRTGLQTQY
>TRBJ2-5|.|TRBV5-1
ASSLRPGAQETQY
>.|.|TRBV7-9
ASSFTGHEQY
>TRBJ1-3|.|TRBV7-2
ASSFGGSGNTIY
>TRBJ1-5|.|TRBV18
ASSQSTGEGQPQH
>TRBJ2-1|TRBD2|TRBV2
ASRKRPGGPINEQF
>TRBJ2-7|.|TRBV7-2
ASSSRTAYEQY
>TRBJ2-3|.|TRBV9
ASSIQGLSTDTQY
>TRBJ1-1|.|TRBV5-1
ASRVGTPTVVTEAF
>TRBJ2-6|.|TRBV4-1
ASSHPGLVLANVLT
>TRBJ2-1|.|TRBV9
ASSRGRGSGEQF
>TRBJ1-2|.|TRBV4-3
ASSQEYGGYT
>TRBJ1-1|TRBD1|TRBV2
ASSLQGAEAF
>TRBJ1-1|.|TRBV9
ASSPLRNTEAF
>TRBJ2-1|TRBD2|TRBV5-6
ASSLDLAGGRHEQF
>TRBJ1-4|TRBD1|TRBV19
ASSIRGTGIATNEKLF
>TRBJ1-2|.|TRBV29-1
SVEDRDYGYT
>TRBJ2-1|TRBD2|TRBV9
ASSVGTSPGEQF
>TRBJ2-1|.|TRBV5-1
ASSFQGPYNEQF
>TRBJ2-1|TRBD2|TRBV27
ASSSDPTGGLYNEQF
>TRBJ1-1|TRBD1|TRBV30
ALGQDHTEAF
>TRBJ1-4|.|TRBV10-1
ASSEVGLGDEKLF
>TRBJ1-3|.|TRBV11-3
ASSFGMGNTIY
>TRBJ1-6|TRBD1|TRBV25-1
ASAPGGYNSPLH
>TRBJ1-2|TRBD1|TRBV19
ASSPDRGPLYGYT
>TRBJ2-2|.|TRBV9
ASSNGIYTGELF